These T cell receptor beta chains were read from a single sample in a study of shared clonotypes between healthy human individuals. Assay used: immunoSEQ multiplex PCR; TCRdb lists only in-frame clones, some missing. The table lists approximately 500,000 clones, around 85% of them singletons. Sequenced sample: PBMCs. The receptors come from a woman aged 40 to 55 in good health. Some clones in this sample may be carry-over from other donors' samples. CDR3s include the opening cysteine and the closing phenylalanine or tryptophan. Each record gives: D gene, J gene, CDR3 length, V gene, CDR3 protein. D genes are given only for firm matches.

TRBD2 | TRBJ2-7 | 16 | TRBV2 | CASSPLTSGSAYEQYF
. | TRBJ2-3 | 15 | TRBV5-6 | CASSLDGGQVDTQYF
TRBD2 | TRBJ2-1 | 15 | TRBV18 | CASSPTSSGRSEQFF
. | TRBJ1-1 | 16 | TRBV28 | CASSSSRYRVNTEAFF
TRBD2 | TRBJ2-1 | 13 | TRBV4-1 | CASSFGGAGEQFF
. | TRBJ1-2 | 13 | TRBV7-9 | CASGDANEGGYTF
. | TRBJ1-1 | 14 | TRBV27 | CASSLSAGRTEAFF
. | TRBJ1-1 | 14 | TRBV5-1 | CASSLVGEDTEAFF
TRBD2 | TRBJ2-7 | 14 | TRBV7-2 | CASSSPGLLYEQYF
TRBD2 | TRBJ2-7 | 15 | TRBV2 | CASGGTSGRQDEQYF
. | TRBJ2-2 | 15 | TRBV5-1 | CASRYGTVGVGELFF
TRBD2 | TRBJ2-7 | 14 | TRBV2 | CASGGTSATYEQYF
TRBD2 | TRBJ2-1 | 18 | TRBV28 | CASRGGLAGLGAYNEQFF
. | TRBJ2-7 | 14 | TRBV29-1 | CSVEDGQGGYEQYF
TRBD2 | TRBJ2-3 | 16 | TRBV5-1 | CASSWGIAGGTDTQYF
. | TRBJ2-7 | 16 | TRBV5-1 | CASSFLDSGGGDEQYF
. | TRBJ1-2 | 17 | TRBV28 | CASSLSAGDFGGYGYTF
. | TRBJ1-1 | 13 | TRBV29-1 | CSVARRLNTEAFF
. | TRBJ2-5 | 13 | TRBV15 | CATSREGPGTQYF
TRBD1 | TRBJ2-2 | 16 | TRBV28 | CASSLPGQGVTGELFF
TRBD1 | TRBJ2-7 | 15 | TRBV7-9 | CASSLSGQGSYEQYF
. | TRBJ2-1 | 18 | TRBV5-1 | CASSLLVGQPESGGAQFF
. | TRBJ2-5 | 14 | TRBV10-3 | CAISESAGGETQYF
TRBD1 | TRBJ2-3 | 16 | TRBV5-1 | CASSRNRDRVADTQYF
TRBD2 | TRBJ2-1 | 16 | TRBV4-1 | CASSPRGTSGSNEQFF
. | TRBJ1-4 | 12 | TRBV30 | CAWRRDNEKLFF
. | TRBJ1-5 | 14 | TRBV27 | CASSIQGNYQPQHF
. | TRBJ2-2 | 14 | TRBV12-5 | CASRRGEGTGELFF
. | TRBJ1-5 | 14 | TRBV10-3 | CAISDRGSNQPQHF
. | TRBJ2-5 | 15 | TRBV18 | CASSPRVGFGETQYF
. | TRBJ2-7 | 14 | TRBV28 | CASSSQGGQYEQYF
TRBD2 | TRBJ2-3 | 17 | TRBV18 | CASSPPWGLAAEDTQYF
. | TRBJ2-1 | 14 | TRBV11-2 | CASSFSRSGNEQFF
. | TRBJ1-1 | 13 | TRBV11-3 | CASSLELYTEAFF
. | TRBJ2-2 | 15 | TRBV7-2 | CASSLDGRLTGELFF
. | . | 14 | TRBV6-6 | CASSFGLEGYEQYF
. | TRBJ2-5 | 14 | TRBV6-5 | CASRAGRSQETQYF
. | TRBJ2-5 | 14 | TRBV6-6 | CASSYGRGGETQYF
TRBD2 | TRBJ2-7 | 16 | TRBV19 | CASSIDHGGSFYEQYF
. | TRBJ1-2 | 9 | TRBV20-1 | CSVPDGYTF
. | TRBJ1-3 | 17 | TRBV11-3 | CASPPGPGRKRANTIYF
. | TRBJ2-7 | 12 | TRBV29-1 | CSVGTGLREQYF
TRBD1 | TRBJ1-2 | 16 | TRBV6-1 | CASSEDDRVLVIGYTF
. | TRBJ2-7 | 14 | TRBV19 | CASSIAGHPYEQYF
. | TRBJ2-3 | 16 | TRBV5-4 | CASSWGPGGSTDTQYF
. | TRBJ2-5 | 12 | TRBV28 | CASSFWGETQYF
. | TRBJ2-4 | 14 | TRBV28 | CASSVGDHRNIQYF
. | TRBJ2-7 | 13 | TRBV10-2 | CAIVDQDPWEQYF
. | TRBJ2-7 | 14 | TRBV7-6 | CASSLNSSSLEQYF
. | TRBJ2-7 | 14 | TRBV30 | CAWSWPGAAYEQYF
. | TRBJ1-2 | 17 | TRBV4-1 | CASSQVGRGKVGYGYTF
. | TRBJ2-7 | 15 | TRBV5-1 | CASSSSGTSTYEQYF
. | TRBJ2-3 | 15 | TRBV7-9 | CASSLSGTSTDTQYF
TRBD1 | TRBJ2-2 | 15 | TRBV19 | CASSTSPTGSGELFF